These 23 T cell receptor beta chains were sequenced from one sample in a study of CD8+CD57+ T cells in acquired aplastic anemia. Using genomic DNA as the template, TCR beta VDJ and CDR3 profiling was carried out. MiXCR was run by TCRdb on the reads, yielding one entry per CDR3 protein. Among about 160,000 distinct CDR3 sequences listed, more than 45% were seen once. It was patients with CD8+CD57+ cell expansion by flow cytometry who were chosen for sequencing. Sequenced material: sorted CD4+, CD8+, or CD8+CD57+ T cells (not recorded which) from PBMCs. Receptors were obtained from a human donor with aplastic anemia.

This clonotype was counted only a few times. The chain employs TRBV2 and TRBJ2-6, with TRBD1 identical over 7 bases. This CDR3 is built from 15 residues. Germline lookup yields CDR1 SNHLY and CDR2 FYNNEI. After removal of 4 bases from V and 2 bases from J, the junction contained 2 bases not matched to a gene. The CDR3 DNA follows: TGTGCCAGCAGTGCCGACAGGGCTGGGGCCAACGTCCTGACTTTC. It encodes CASSADRAGANVLTF.

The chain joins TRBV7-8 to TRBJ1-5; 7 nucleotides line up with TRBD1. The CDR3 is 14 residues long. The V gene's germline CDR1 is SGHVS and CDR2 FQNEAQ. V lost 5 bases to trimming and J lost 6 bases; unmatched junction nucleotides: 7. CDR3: CASSPTAGGQPQHF. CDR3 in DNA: TGTGCCAGCAGCCCTACGGCAGGGGGTCAGCCCCAGCATTTT.

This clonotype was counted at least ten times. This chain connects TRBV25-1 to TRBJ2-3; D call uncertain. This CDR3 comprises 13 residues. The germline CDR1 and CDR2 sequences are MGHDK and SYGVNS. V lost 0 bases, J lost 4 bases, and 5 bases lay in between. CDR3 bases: TGTGCCAGCAGTGAATATGCCGCAGATACGCAGTATTTT. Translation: CASSEYAADTQYF.

CDR3 protein: CASSSGGEGTYEQYF. Here the CDR3 DNA reads TGTGCCAGCAGTTCAGGAGGGGAAGGGACCTACGAGCAGTACTTC. This chain links TRBV28 with TRBJ2-7; D is possibly TRBD2 (6 bases). The CDR3 is 15 residues long. Per the germline V gene, CDR1 is MDHEN and CDR2 is SYDVKM. The V gene lost 4 bases and the J gene lost 2 bases, with 15 bases spanning the gap.

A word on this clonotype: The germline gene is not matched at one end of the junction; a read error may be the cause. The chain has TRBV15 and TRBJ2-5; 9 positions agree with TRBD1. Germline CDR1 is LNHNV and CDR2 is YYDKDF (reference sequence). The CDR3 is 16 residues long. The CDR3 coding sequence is TGTGCCACCAACAGACCGACAGGGGGTAGCCAAGAGACCCAGTACTTC. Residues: CATNRPTGGSQETQYF.

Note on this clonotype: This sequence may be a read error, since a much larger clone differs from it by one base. CDR3 region: CASSWESDTQHF. Written as DNA, the CDR3 is TGTGCCAGCTCGTGGGAATCGGATACGCAGCATTTT. The gene calls are TRBV6-1 and TRBJ2-3; D gene uncertain. The J call may be incorrect, as the DNA end agrees better with TRBJ1-5. The length of the CDR3 is 12 residues. Germline lookup yields CDR1 MNHNS and CDR2 SASEGT.

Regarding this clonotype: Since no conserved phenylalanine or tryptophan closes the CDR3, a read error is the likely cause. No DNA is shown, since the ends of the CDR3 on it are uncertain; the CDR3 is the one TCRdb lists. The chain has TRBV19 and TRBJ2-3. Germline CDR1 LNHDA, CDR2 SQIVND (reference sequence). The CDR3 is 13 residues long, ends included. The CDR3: CASSKASTDTQCL.

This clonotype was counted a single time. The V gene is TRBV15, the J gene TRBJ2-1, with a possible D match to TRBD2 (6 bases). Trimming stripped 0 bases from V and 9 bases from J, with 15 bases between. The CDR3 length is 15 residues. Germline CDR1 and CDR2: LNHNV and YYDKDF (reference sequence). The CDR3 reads CATSRDMQGGGEQFF. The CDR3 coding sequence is TGTGCCACCAGCAGAGATATGCAGGGAGGAGGTGAGCAGTTCTTC. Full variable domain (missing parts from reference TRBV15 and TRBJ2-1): DAMVIQNPRYQVTQFGKPVTLSCSQTLNHNVMYWYQQKSSQAPKLLFHYYDKDFNNEADTPDNFQSRRPNTSFCFLDIRSPGLGDTAMYLCATSRDMQGGGEQFFGPGTRLTVL.

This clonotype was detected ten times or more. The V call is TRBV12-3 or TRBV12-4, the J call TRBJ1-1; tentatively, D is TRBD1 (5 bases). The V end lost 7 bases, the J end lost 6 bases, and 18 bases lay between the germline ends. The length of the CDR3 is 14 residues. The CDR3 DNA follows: TGTGCCAGCACTCGGACATCCCACTTCGCTGAAGCTTTCTTT. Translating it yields CASTRTSHFAEAFF.

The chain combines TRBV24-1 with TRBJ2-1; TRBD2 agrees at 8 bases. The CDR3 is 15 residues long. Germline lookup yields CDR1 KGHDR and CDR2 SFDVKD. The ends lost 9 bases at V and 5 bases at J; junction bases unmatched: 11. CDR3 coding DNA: TGTGCCACCCTAGGAACGGGAGGGCCCCACAATGAGCAGTTCTTC. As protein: CATLGTGGPHNEQFF.

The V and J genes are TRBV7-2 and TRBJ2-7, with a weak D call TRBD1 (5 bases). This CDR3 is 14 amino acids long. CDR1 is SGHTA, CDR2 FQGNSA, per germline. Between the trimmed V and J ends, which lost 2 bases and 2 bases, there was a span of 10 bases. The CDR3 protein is CASSLQGSPYEQYF. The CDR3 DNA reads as TGTGCCAGCAGCTTACAGGGCTCACCCTACGAGCAGTACTTC.

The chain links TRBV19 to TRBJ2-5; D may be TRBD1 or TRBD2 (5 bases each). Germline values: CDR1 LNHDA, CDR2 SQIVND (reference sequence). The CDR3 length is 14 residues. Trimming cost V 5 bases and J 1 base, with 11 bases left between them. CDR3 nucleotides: TGTGCCAGTAGTGGGACCGGGCCCCAAGAGACCCAGTACTTC. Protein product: CASSGTGPQETQYF.

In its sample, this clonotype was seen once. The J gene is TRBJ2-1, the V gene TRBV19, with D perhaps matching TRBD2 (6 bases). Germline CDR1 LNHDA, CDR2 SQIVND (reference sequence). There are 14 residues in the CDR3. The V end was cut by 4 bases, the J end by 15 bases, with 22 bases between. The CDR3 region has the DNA TGTGCCAGTAGTACCTCCGGGGGAGATGCGGAGACGTTCTTC. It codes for CASSTSGGDAETFF.

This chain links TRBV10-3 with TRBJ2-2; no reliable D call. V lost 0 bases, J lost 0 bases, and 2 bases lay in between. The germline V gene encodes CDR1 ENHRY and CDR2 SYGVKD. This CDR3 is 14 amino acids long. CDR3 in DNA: TGTGCCATCAGTGAGTCAGCGAACACCGGGGAGCTGTTTTTT. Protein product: CAISESANTGELFF.

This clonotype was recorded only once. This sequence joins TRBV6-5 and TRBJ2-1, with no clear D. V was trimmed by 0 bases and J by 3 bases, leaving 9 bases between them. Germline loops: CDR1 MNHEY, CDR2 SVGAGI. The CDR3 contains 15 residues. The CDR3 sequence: CASSYSALVYNEQFF. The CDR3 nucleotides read TGTGCCAGCAGTTACTCAGCCCTCGTCTACAATGAGCAGTTCTTC.

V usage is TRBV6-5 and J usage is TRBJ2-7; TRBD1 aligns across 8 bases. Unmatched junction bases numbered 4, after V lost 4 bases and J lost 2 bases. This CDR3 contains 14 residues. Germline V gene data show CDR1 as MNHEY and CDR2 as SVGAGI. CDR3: CASSSLTGAYEQYF. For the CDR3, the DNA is TGTGCCAGCAGTTCACTGACAGGGGCCTACGAGCAGTACTTC.

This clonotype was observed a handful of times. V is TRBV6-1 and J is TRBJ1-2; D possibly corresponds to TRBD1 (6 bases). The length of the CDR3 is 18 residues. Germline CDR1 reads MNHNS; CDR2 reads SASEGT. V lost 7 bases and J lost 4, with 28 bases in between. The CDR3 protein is CASTVWHRTAPDPYGYTF. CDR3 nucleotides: TGTGCCAGCACGGTGTGGCATCGGACAGCCCCTGACCCCTATGGCTACACCTTC.

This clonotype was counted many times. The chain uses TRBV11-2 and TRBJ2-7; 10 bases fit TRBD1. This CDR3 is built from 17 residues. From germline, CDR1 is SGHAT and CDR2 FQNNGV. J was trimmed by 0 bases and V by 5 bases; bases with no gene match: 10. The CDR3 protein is CASSQSGTGASSYEQYF. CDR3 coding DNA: TGTGCCAGCAGCCAATCCGGGACAGGGGCCAGCTCCTACGAGCAGTACTTC.

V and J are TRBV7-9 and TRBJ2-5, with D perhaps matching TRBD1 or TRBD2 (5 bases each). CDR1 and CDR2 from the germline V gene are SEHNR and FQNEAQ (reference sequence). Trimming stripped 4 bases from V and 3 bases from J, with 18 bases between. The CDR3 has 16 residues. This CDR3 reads CASSSPPGTEKETQYF. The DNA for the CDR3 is TGTGCCAGCAGCTCGCCCCCCGGGACGGAGAAAGAGACCCAGTACTTC.

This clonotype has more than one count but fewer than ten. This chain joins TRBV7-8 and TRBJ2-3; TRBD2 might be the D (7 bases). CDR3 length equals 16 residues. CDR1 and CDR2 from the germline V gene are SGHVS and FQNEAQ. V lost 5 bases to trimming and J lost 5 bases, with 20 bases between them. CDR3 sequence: CASSEGGGGPVDTQYF. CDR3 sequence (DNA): TGTGCCAGCAGCGAAGGGGGGGGAGGGCCGGTAGATACGCAGTATTTT.

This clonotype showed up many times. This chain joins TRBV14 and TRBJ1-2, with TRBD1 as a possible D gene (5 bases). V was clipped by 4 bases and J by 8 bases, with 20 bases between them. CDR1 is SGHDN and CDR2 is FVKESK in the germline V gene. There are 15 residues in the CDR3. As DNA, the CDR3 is TGTGCCAGCAGCCCCTGGGGGGGTTCCCCTATCGGCTACACCTTC. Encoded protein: CASSPWGGSPIGYTF.

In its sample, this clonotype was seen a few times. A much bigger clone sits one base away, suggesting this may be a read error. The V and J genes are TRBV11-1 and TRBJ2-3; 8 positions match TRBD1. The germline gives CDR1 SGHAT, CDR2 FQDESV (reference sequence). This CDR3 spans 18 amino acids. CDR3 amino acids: CVSSLRGSSRGQSDTQYF. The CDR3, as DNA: TGTGTCAGCAGCTTACGAGGCAGTAGCAGGGGGCAGTCAGATACGCAGTATTTT.

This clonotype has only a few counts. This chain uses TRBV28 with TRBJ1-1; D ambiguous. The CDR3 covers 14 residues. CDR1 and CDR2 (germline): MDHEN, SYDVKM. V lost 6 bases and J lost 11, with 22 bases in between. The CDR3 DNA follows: TGTGCCAGCAGCGGACCAATCGTAGGAGCGAGGGCTTTCTTT. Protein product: CASSGPIVGARAFF. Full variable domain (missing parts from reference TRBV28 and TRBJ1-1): DVKVTQSSRYLVKRTGEKVFLECVQDMDHENMFWYRQDPGLGLRLIYFSYDVKMKEKGDIPEGYSVSREKKERFSLILESASTNQTSMYLCASSGPIVGARAFFGQGTRLTVV.